This entry lists 11 T cell receptor beta chains sequenced from one sample in a study of blood T cells in healthy people across ages. With a J-beta primer mix and a sample-barcoded 5' primer, a second PCR ran roughly 6 to 11 cycles. TCRdb re-called the 5' RACE reads with MiXCR, one entry per CDR3 protein. The sample includes around 850,000 distinct CDR3 sequences, around 36% of them seen just once. Material: blood. Every receptor here comes from a man between 18 and 29 years old in good health.

CDR3 in amino acids: CASSNHQLYGYTF. CDR3 nucleotide sequence: TGTGCCAGCAGCAACCATCAACTCTATGGCTACACCTTC. The J gene is TRBJ1-2, the V gene TRBV2; D gene ambiguous. V was clipped by 6 bases and J by 4 bases, with 12 bases between them. This CDR3 spans 13 amino acids. Germline assignment: CDR1 SNHLY and CDR2 FYNNEI.

The chain is built from TRBV7-2 and TRBJ1-2, with D unclear. Trimming stripped 2 bases from V and 8 bases from J, with 9 bases between. The germline V gene encodes CDR1 SGHTA and CDR2 FQGNSA. The CDR3 covers 12 residues. The CDR3 bases are TGTGCCAGCAGCTTACGGGCTTCCGGCTACACCTTC. Translation gives CASSLRASGYTF. Full variable domain (rest looked up from reference TRBV7-2 and TRBJ1-2): GAGVSQSPSNKVTEKGKDVELRCDPISGHTALYWYRQSLGQGLEFLIYFQGNSAPDKSGLPSDRFSAERTGGSVSTLTIQRTQQEDSAVYLCASSLRASGYTFGSGTRLTVV.

This clonotype has a count of ten or more. The chain links TRBV5-1 to TRBJ2-1, with D unclear. The CDR3 consists of 14 residues. Trimming left V 1 base short and J 2 bases short, with 7 bases between. CDR1 is SGHRS and CDR2 is YFSETQ in the germline V gene. In nucleotides, the CDR3 is TGCGCCAGCAGCTTGAGCACAACCTACAATGAGCAGTTCTTC. Translation gives CASSLSTTYNEQFF.

Details on this clonotype: A read error may explain this, as a much larger clone is one base away. The chain combines TRBV20-1 with TRBJ2-5, with TRBD1 matching 8 bases. The end of the DNA fits TRBJ2-7 better, so the J call may be wrong. The CDR3 has 14 amino acids. The germline V gene has CDR1 DFQATT and CDR2 SNEGSKA (reference sequence). CDR3 in DNA: TGCAGGGCCCCACGGTCAGGGGGCATGTACGAGCAGTACTTC. It codes for CRAPRSGGMYEQYF.

This clonotype was observed a handful of times. This may be a read error: a much more frequent sequence differs by one nucleotide. This chain joins TRBV5-1 and TRBJ2-1, with a weak D call TRBD2 (5 bases). CDR1 is SGHRS, CDR2 YFSETQ, per germline. CDR3 length: 13 residues. The V and J ends lost 3 bases and 9 bases respectively, with 13 bases between them. The CDR3 bases are TGCGCCAGCAGCTGGGGAGTGAGCGGTGAGCAGTTCTTC. Protein: CASSWGVSGEQFF.

This clonotype was counted between two and nine times. The V gene is TRBV7-9, the J gene TRBJ1-2; D is ambiguous. CDR3 size: 16 residues. Trimming took 1 base from V and 4 from J, leaving 16 bases between them. Germline CDR1 is SEHNR and CDR2 is FQNEAQ (reference sequence). As DNA, the CDR3 is TGTGCCAGCAGCTTAGGGGGTGGGTCGGAAACCTATGGCTACACCTTC. Translated: CASSLGGGSETYGYTF.

The V and J genes are TRBV5-1 and TRBJ2-5, with a tentative D call TRBD2 (6 bases). Between the trimmed V and J ends, which lost 4 bases and 5 bases, there was a span of 18 bases. The V gene's germline CDR1 is SGHRS and CDR2 YFSETQ. The CDR3 sequence is 15 residues long. The CDR3 loop is CASSPRTTVWETQYF. The CDR3 DNA sequence: TGCGCCAGCAGCCCAAGGACTACCGTGTGGGAGACCCAGTACTTC.

V gene TRBV9 combines with J gene TRBJ2-3, with TRBD1 as a possible D gene (6 bases). CDR3 size: 17 residues. CDR1 and CDR2 from the germline V gene are SGDLS and YYNGEE. V dropped 0 bases and J dropped 4 bases, with 18 bases sitting between them. This chain's CDR3 is CASSVGGGIESADTQYF. CDR3 DNA: TGTGCCAGCAGCGTAGGTGGGGGCATCGAGTCAGCAGATACGCAGTATTTT.

J is TRBJ2-3 and V is TRBV9; TRBD2 agrees at 9 bases. The CDR3 loop spans 17 amino acids. V lost 4 bases to trimming and J lost 1 base; unmatched junction nucleotides: 10. CDR1 and CDR2 from the germline V gene are SGDLS and YYNGEE. This CDR3 is CASSPPPSGAGTDTQYF. The CDR3 coding sequence is TGTGCCAGCAGCCCTCCACCTAGCGGGGCTGGCACAGATACGCAGTATTTT.

Notes on this clonotype: A much more abundant neighbour one base away suggests this may be a read error. The chain joins TRBV7-2 to TRBJ2-3; D gene ambiguous. This CDR3 contains 13 residues. V was clipped by 5 bases and J by 0 bases, with 6 bases between them. CDR1 and CDR2 from the germline V gene are SGHTA and FQGNSA. The CDR3 DNA reads TGTGCCAGCAGCACCCAAAGCACAGATACGCAGTATTTT. Translated, it gives CASSTQSTDTQYF. Full variable domain (remainder filled in from reference TRBV7-2 and TRBJ2-3): GAGVSQSPSNKVTEKGKDVELRCDPISGHTALYWYRQSLGQGLEFLIYFQGNSAPDKSGLPSDRFSAERTGGSVSTLTIQRTQQEDSAVYLCASSTQSTDTQYFGPGTRLTVL.

This clonotype occurred a few times. This chain links TRBV9 with TRBJ1-1; D may be TRBD1 (6 bases). The V end was cut by 0 bases, the J end by 5 bases, with 20 bases between. The germline V gene has CDR1 SGDLS and CDR2 YYNGEE. The CDR3 runs 17 residues. The CDR3 DNA is TGTGCCAGCAGCGTAGGCCCCTCGACAGGAGGGAAAACTGAAGCTTTCTTT. Encoded protein: CASSVGPSTGGKTEAFF.